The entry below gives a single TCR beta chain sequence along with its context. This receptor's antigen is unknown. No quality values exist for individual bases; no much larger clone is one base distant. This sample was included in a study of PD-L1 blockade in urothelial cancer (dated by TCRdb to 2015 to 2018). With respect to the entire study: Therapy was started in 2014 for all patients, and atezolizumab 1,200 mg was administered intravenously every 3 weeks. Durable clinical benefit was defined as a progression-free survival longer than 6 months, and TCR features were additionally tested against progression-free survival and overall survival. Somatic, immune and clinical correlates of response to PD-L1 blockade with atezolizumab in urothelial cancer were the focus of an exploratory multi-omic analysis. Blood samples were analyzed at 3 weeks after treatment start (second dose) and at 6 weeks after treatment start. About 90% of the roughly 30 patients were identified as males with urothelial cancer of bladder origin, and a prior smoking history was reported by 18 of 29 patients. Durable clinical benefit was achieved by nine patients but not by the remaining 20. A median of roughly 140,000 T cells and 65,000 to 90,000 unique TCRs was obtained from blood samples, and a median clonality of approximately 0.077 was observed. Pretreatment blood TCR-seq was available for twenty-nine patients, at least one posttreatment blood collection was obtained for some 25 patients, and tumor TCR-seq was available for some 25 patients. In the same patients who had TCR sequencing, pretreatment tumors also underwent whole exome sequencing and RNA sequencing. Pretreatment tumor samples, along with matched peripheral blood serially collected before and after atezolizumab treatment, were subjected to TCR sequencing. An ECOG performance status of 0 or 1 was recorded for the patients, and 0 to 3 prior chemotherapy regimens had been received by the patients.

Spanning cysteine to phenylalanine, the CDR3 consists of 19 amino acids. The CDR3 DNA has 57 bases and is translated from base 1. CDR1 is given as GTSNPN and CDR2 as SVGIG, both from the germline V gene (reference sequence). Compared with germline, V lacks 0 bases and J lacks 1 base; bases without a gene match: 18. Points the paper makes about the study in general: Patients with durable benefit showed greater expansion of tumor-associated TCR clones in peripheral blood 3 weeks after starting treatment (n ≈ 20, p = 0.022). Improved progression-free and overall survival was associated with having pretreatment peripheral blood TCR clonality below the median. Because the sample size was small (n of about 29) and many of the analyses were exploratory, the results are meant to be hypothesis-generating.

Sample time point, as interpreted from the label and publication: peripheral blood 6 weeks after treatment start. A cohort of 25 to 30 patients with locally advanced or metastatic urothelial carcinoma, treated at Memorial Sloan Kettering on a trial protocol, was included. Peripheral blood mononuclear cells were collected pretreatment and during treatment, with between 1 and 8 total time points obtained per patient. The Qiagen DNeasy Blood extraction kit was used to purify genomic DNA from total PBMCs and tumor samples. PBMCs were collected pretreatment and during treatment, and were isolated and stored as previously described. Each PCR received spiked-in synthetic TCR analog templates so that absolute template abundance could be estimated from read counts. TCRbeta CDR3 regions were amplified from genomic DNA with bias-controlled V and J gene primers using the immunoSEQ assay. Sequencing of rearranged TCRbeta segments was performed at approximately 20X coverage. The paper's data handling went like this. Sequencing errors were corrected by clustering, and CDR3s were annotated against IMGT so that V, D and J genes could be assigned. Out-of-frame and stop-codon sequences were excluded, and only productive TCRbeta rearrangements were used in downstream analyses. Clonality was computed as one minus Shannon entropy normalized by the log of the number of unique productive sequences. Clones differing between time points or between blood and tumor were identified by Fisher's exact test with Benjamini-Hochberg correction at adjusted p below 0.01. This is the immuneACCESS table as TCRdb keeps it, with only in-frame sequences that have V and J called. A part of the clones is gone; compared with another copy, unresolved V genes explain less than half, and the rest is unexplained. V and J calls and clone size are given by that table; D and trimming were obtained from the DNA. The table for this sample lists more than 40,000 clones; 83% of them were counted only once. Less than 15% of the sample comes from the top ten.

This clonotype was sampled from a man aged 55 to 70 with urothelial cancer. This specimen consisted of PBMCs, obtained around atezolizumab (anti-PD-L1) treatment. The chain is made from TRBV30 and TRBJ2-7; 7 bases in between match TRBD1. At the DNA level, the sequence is TGTGCCTGGAGTGTCAGGGGACAGTGGCTGGCGTCCGGTTCCTACGAGCAGTACTTC. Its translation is CAWSVRGQWLASGSYEQYF. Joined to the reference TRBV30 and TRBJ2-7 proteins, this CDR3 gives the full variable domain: SQTIHQWPATLVQPVGSPLSLECTVEGTSNPNLYWYRQAAGRGLQLLFYSVGIGQISSEVPQNLSASRPQDRQFILSSKKLLLSDSGFYLCAWSVRGQWLASGSYEQYFGPGTRLTVT.